The TCR beta chain under discussion was sequenced for a study of CD8 T cells in Susac syndrome. Whole-study findings and limits: In Susac syndrome, CD8+ expansion was highest in TEMRA and active disease.

The ends were cut back, 2 bases at V and 4 bases at J, with 11 bases in the middle. This CDR3 has 15 residues. CDR1 is SGHTA and CDR2 is FQGTGA in the germline V gene. The sequenced target, TCR beta, came from blood CD8+ and CD4+ T cells. TEMRA cells were FACS-enriched, and CD8+ and CD4+ T cells were isolated negatively. This clonotype has just one count. The antigen is unknown. The authors reverse transcribed roughly 0.5 to 1 ug RNA with random hexamers. The amplification used immunoSEQ multiplex PCR on TCR beta CDR3; it spanned 54 Vbeta and 13 Jbeta. MiXCR was run by TCRdb on the immunoSEQ multiplex PCR reads, yielding one entry per CDR3 protein. The sample has 70,000 to 85,000 distinct CDR3 sequences; 90% to 97% are singletons.

The chain links TRBV7-3 to TRBJ2-2, with D unclear. Sequencing was carried out using CD8+ T cells from PBMCs. This TCR was recovered from a human donor with Susac syndrome. The CDR3 region has the DNA TGTGCCAGCAGCTTACTCTCCCCGGGCACCGGGGAGCTGTTTTTT. Translating it yields CASSLLSPGTGELFF.